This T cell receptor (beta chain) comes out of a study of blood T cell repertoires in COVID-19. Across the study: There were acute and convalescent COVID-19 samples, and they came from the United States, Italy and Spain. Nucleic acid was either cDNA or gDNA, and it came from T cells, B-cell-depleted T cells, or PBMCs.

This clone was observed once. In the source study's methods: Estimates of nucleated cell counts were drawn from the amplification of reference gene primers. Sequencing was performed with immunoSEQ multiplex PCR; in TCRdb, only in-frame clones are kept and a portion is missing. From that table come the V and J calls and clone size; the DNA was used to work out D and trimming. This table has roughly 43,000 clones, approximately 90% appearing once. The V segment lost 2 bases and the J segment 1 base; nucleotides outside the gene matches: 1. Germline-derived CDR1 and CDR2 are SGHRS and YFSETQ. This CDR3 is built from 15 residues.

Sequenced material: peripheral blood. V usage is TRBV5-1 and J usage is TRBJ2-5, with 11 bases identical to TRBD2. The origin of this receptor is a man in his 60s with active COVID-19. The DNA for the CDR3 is TGCGCCAGCAGCTTACTAGCGGGAGCCCAAGAGACCCAGTACTTC. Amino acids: CASSLLAGAQETQYF.